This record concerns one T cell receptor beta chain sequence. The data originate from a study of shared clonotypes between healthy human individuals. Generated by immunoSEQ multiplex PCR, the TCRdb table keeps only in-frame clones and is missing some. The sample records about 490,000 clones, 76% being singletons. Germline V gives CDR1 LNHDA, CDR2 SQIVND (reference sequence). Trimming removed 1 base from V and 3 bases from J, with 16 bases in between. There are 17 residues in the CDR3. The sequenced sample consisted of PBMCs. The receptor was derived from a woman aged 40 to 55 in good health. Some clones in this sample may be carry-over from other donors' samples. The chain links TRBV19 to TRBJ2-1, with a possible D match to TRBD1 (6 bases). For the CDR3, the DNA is TGTGCCAGTAGTATAGCCCACCGGGACACAGTCTACAATGAGCAGTTCTTC. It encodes CASSIAHRDTVYNEQFF.